This section outlines one T cell receptor (beta chain) sequence together with its context. Its antigen is unknown. Per-base quality was not reported, and no clone a single base away is much larger than it. This record comes from a study of blood T cell repertoires in COVID-19 (dated by TCRdb to 2018 to 2020). Concerning the study at large: Samples from collaborators originated in the United States, Italy and Spain and spanned both the acute and convalescent phases of COVID-19. The prospective study material was composed of cDNA or gDNA derived from T cells, B-cell-depleted T cells, or PBMCs. Subjects who had been exposed to COVID-19, were actively infected with it, or had recovered from it provided the deeply sampled blood TCRbeta repertoires that made up the dataset. The repertoires were released in a freely available public database intended as a resource for research on the immune response to SARS-CoV-2. The samples were drawn from the first 160 participants of the ongoing ImmuneRACE study and from roughly 1,300 subjects provided by 6 global collaborators. Sample metadata almost always included a de-identified subject ID, COVID-19 status, age in years and sex. Where available, HLA class I and class II types were taken from metadata supplied by the sample provider and were not determined by assay-based typing. What the research found in general, with its limitations: Clinical and demographic metadata were provided uncurated, with the amount varying by source and participant.

TCRbeta CDR3 regions were amplified from genomic DNA by means of the immunoSEQ Assay, a bias-controlled multiplex PCR. The source study handled its data this way. The number of nucleated cells in each sample was estimated by amplification of reference gene primers within the assay. To quantify the absolute abundance of each unique TCRbeta CDR3 rearrangement, sequence reads were collapsed and filtered. For each sample, productive Simpson clonality was calculated as the square root of Simpson's diversity index across productive rearrangements. Drawn from immuneACCESS, this table holds only the in-frame rearrangements with V and J called that TCRdb kept. Clones are partly lost; checked studies trace under half to an unresolved V gene and leave the rest unexplained. V, J and clone size reflect that table, while D and trimming were determined from the DNA. The table for this sample lists 46,000 or so clones; over 75% of them were counted only once. Of the sample, about 7.5% is held by the ten largest clones.

Here V drops 4 bases and J drops 6 bases, and the junction holds 8 bases not matched to any gene. From a lookup of the germline V gene (reference sequence), CDR1 and CDR2 are LNHDA and SQIVND. Its CDR3 holds 14 amino acids, cysteine through phenylalanine. The entry retains the CDR3 DNA only, 42 bases that are in frame from base 1. Each collaborating institution followed its own protocols to collect whole blood in K2EDTA tubes. For TCRbeta analysis, collaborator samples were shipped as frozen whole blood, as isolated PBMCs, or as DNA extracted from either sample type. Sequenced material: peripheral blood. The sequence joins TRBV19 to TRBJ1-2, with 7 bases aligning to TRBD1. The receptor was derived from a man aged 45-65 years with acute or convalescent COVID-19. This receptor carries the CDR3 CASSRGTAENGYTF. The bases are TGTGCCAGTAGTAGGGGGACAGCGGAGAATGGCTACACCTTC.